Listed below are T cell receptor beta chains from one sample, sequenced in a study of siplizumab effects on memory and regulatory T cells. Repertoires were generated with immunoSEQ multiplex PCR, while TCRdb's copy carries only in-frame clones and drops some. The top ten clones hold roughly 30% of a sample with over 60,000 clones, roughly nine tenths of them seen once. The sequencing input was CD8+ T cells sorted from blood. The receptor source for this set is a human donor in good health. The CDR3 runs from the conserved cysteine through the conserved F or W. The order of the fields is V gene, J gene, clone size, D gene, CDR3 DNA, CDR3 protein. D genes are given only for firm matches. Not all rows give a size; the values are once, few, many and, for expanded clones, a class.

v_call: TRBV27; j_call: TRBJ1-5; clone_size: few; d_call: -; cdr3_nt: TGTGCCAGCAGCCGGCAGGGCAGCAATCAGCCCCAGCATTTT; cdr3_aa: CASSRQGSNQPQHF
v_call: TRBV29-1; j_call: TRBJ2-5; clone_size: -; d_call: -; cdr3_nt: TGCAGCGTTGAAGCCGCAGTTTGGGGGAAGACCCAGTACTTC; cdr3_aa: CSVEAAVWGKTQYF
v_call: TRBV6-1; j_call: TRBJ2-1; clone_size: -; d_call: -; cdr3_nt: TGTGCCAGCAGTGATTTGCTAGAGGCTGAGCAGTTCTTC; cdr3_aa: CASSDLLEAEQFF
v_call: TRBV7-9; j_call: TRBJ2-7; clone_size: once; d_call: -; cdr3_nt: TGTGCCAGCAGCTTAGGGCTTACTGCCTACGAGCAGTACTTC; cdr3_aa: CASSLGLTAYEQYF
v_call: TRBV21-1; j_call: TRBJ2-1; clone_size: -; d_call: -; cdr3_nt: TGTGCCAGCAGCAAATGGACTAGCGGGAGCCGTGAGCAGTTCTTC; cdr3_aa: CASSKWTSGSREQFF
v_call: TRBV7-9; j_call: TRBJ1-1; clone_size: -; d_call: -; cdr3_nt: TGTGCCAGCGGGTGGGAGAACACTGAAGCTTTCTTT; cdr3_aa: CASGWENTEAFF
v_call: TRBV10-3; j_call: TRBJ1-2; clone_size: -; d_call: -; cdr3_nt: TGTGCCATCAGCATAGACAGCTTAGGAGAGGATGGCTACACCTTC; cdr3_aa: CAISIDSLGEDGYTF
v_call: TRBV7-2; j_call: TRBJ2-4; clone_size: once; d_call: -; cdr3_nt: TGTGCCAGCAGCTTTTCAGGGGCACGAGCCAAAAACATTCAGTACTTC; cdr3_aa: CASSFSGARAKNIQYF
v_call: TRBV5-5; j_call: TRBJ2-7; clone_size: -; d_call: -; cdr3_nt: TGTGCCAGCAGCTTGGGGTCCTTGGGGCAGGGCGCCTACGAGCAGTACTTC; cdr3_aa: CASSLGSLGQGAYEQYF
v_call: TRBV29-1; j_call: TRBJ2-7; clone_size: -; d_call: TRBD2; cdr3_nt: TGCAGCGTTGAAGACCCGACTAGCGGGGCCTCGGGGGAGCAGTACTTC; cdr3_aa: CSVEDPTSGASGEQYF
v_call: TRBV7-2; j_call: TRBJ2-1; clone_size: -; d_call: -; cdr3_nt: TGTGCCAGCAGCCCAGGGATGGTGCACAATGAGCAGTTCTTC; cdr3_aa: CASSPGMVHNEQFF